This TCR beta chain was captured in a study of T cell responses to AZD1222 COVID-19 vaccine. Turning to the study itself: Whether given at about 4 or about 12 weeks, second doses were pooled.

Clones were read by immunoSEQ multiplex PCR, and TCRdb kept only the in-frame ones, dropping some. The data show just over 60,000 clones, 76% seen once. This CDR3 is 14 amino acids long. The germline CDR1 and CDR2 sequences are SGHTA and FQGNSA. Trimming cost V 1 base and J 3 bases, with 9 bases left between them. This chain joins TRBV7-2 and TRBJ1-1; possibly TRBD1 for D (5 bases). This material consisted of peripheral blood, taken on day 0 of AZD1222 vaccination. The TCR comes from an adult in good health. CDR3 sequence: CASSLVGDDTEAFF. The CDR3, as DNA: TGTGCCAGCAGCTTAGTTGGGGACGACACTGAAGCTTTCTTT.